This TCR beta chain was documented in a study of blood T cell repertoires in COVID-19. Study background: COVID-19 samples, acute and convalescent, were from the United States, Italy and Spain. The analysed material was cDNA or gDNA that came from T cells, B-cell-depleted T cells, or PBMCs.

Authors' processing steps: The assay estimated nucleated cells by amplifying reference gene primers. Libraries were prepared by immunoSEQ multiplex PCR; TCRdb keeps only in-frame clonotypes and omits some of them. For V, J and clone size, that table is used; D and trimming come from the DNA. The data contain about 50,000 clones, 86% of them singletons. The CDR3 extends over 14 amino acids. Trimming took 3 bases from V and 4 from J; bases not matched to a gene: 4. The germline V gene has CDR1 LNHDA and CDR2 SQIVND (reference sequence). The sequence came from a man in his forties or fifties with active COVID-19. The chain employs TRBV19 and TRBJ2-3, with TRBD2 matching 7 bases. Sequencing was carried out using peripheral blood. The CDR3: CASSMGGRADTQYF. The CDR3 DNA is TGTGCCAGTAGTATGGGAGGGCGGGCAGATACGCAGTATTTT.